What follows are 13 T cell receptor beta chains derived from one specimen sequenced in a study of shared clonotypes between healthy human individuals. Some clones are missing from TCRdb's copy, which holds only in-frame ones; the method was immunoSEQ multiplex PCR. Among over a million clones listed, around 98% were seen once. Input material: naive CD4+ T cells sorted from blood. Subset reported: CD45RA+ positively selected. The receptors originated from a man younger than 40 in good health.

The V and J genes are TRBV2 and TRBJ2-2; unclear D gene. The length of the CDR3 is 14 residues. V gave up 2 bases and J gave up 6 bases, with 10 bases separating them. The germline gives CDR1 SNHLY, CDR2 FYNNEI. The CDR3 nucleotides read TGTGCCAGCAGTGAATGGACGATCTCCGGGGAGCTGTTTTTT. This codes for CASSEWTISGELFF. Based on the CDR3 plus reference TRBV2 and TRBJ2-2, the full variable domain is EPEVTQTPSHQVTQMGQEVILRCVPISNHLYFYWYRQILGQKVEFLVSFYNNEISEKSEIFDDQFSVERPDGSNFTLKIRSTKLEDSAMYFCASSEWTISGELFFGEGSRLTVL.

This chain's CDR3 is CASIDRGASYEQYF. In nucleotides, the CDR3 is TGTGCCAGCATCGACAGGGGGGCCTCCTACGAGCAGTACTTC. The rearrangement links TRBV28 to TRBJ2-7, with 9 bases fitting TRBD1. The CDR3 length is 14 residues. Germline trimming cut 7 bases from V and 0 bases from J; bases unmatched to any gene: 4. Germline CDR1 is MDHEN and CDR2 is SYDVKM.

The V call is TRBV18, the J call TRBJ2-1; 10 nucleotides align to TRBD2. Germline V gene data show CDR1 as KGHSH and CDR2 as LQKENI. CDR3 length: 16 residues. J was trimmed by 9 bases and V by 1 base; bases with no gene match: 9. The DNA for the CDR3 is TGTGCCAGCTCACCACTGACTCTAGCGGGAGTTCCTGAGCAGTTCTTC. It encodes CASSPLTLAGVPEQFF.

The chain has TRBV5-1 and TRBJ2-6, with 7 bases matching TRBD2. From germline, CDR1 is SGHRS and CDR2 YFSETQ. This CDR3 comprises 17 residues. V shed 2 bases, J shed 2 bases, and the junction held 7 bases outside the gene matches. In DNA, the CDR3 is TGCGCCAGCAGCTTAAGGGGCACTAGCGCTGGGGCCAACGTCCTGACTTTC. Its translation: CASSLRGTSAGANVLTF. The whole variable domain, remainder taken from reference TRBV5-1 and TRBJ2-6, is KAGVTQTPRYLIKTRGQQVTLSCSPISGHRSVSWYQQTPGQGLQFLFEYFSETQRNKGNFPGRFSGRQFSNSRSEMNVSTLELGDSALYLCASSLRGTSAGANVLTFGAGSRLTVL.

The chain couples TRBV10-3 to TRBJ2-2, with D possibly TRBD1 on 6 matching bases. Trimming removed 0 bases at V and 8 bases at J, with 10 bases between. CDR1 ENHRY and CDR2 SYGVKD come from the germline V gene. CDR3 length: 14 amino acids. The CDR3 sequence: CAISESVGTGELFF. CDR3 in DNA: TGTGCCATCAGTGAGTCGGTAGGGACAGGGGAGCTGTTTTTT.

The chain joins TRBV9 to TRBJ2-7; 8 bases agree with TRBD2. The ends lost 4 bases at V and 2 bases at J; junction bases unmatched: 14. The CDR3 runs to 17 residues. From germline, CDR1 is SGDLS and CDR2 YYNGEE. CDR3: CASSRHPSGSAAYEQYF. CDR3 in DNA: TGTGCCAGCAGCAGACATCCGAGCGGGAGCGCCGCCTACGAGCAGTACTTC.

The chain recombines TRBV11-3 with TRBJ2-5, with a tentative D call TRBD2 (6 bases). Germline lookup yields CDR1 SGHNT and CDR2 YENEEA. Trimming stripped 5 bases from V and 3 bases from J, with 16 bases between. This CDR3 is 15 amino acids long. CDR3 nucleotides: TGTGCCAGCAGCCATGGCGGGGTGAGAAAAGAGACCCAGTACTTC. This sequence encodes CASSHGGVRKETQYF. Variable domain in full (rest from reference TRBV11-3 and TRBJ2-5): EAGVVQSPRYKIIEKKQPVAFWCNPISGHNTLYWYLQNLGQGPELLIRYENEEAVDDSQLPKDRFSAERLKGVDSTLKIQPAELGDSAVYLCASSHGGVRKETQYFGPGTRLLVL.

V and J are TRBV19 and TRBJ2-7; 9 bases agree with TRBD1. The CDR3 contains 15 residues. V lost 2 bases, J lost 5 bases, and 7 bases stayed unmatched. Germline V gives CDR1 LNHDA, CDR2 SQIVND (reference sequence). This chain's CDR3 is CASSIPGQGGHEQYF. CDR3 coding DNA: TGTGCCAGTAGTATACCGGGACAGGGTGGACACGAGCAGTACTTC.

The rearrangement links TRBV19 to TRBJ2-3, with 9 bases fitting TRBD2. The trim removed 3 bases at V and 0 bases at J, leaving 7 bases unmatched. The CDR3 loop spans 17 amino acids. Germline-derived CDR1 and CDR2 are LNHDA and SQIVND (reference sequence). Written as DNA, the CDR3 is TGTGCCAGTAGTATCGGGACTAGCAGCCTGAGCACAGATACGCAGTATTTT. It yields the protein CASSIGTSSLSTDTQYF.

The J gene is TRBJ2-3, the V gene TRBV6-5; D is possibly TRBD1 (6 bases). The CDR3 is 15 amino acids. Looked up from germline, CDR1 is MNHEY and CDR2 is SVGAGI. Deletions cut 2 bases from V and 4 bases from J, with 13 bases between. The CDR3 reads CASSYLQGRADTQYF. CDR3 DNA: TGTGCCAGCAGTTACCTACAGGGACGGGCAGATACGCAGTATTTT.

The rearrangement links TRBV19 to TRBJ2-1; D not resolved. The V end lost 5 bases, the J end lost 6 bases, and 17 bases lay between the germline ends. From germline, CDR1 is LNHDA and CDR2 SQIVND (reference sequence). This CDR3 is 15 amino acids long. The CDR3 sequence is CASSPSAGLPNEQFF. The CDR3 DNA sequence: TGTGCCAGTAGTCCCAGCGCCGGGCTTCCCAATGAGCAGTTCTTC.

The chain has TRBV7-8 and TRBJ1-1, with a weak D call TRBD1 (5 bases). The germline V gene has CDR1 SGHVS and CDR2 FQNEAQ. With 8 bases removed from V and 5 bases from J, the gap between germline ends came to 21 bases. The CDR3 is 15 amino acids. The chain's CDR3 is CASRGVEGLLTEAFF. The CDR3 DNA follows: TGTGCCAGCCGGGGTGTCGAGGGGCTACTTACTGAAGCTTTCTTT.

The V and J genes are TRBV5-1 and TRBJ2-5; possible D gene TRBD1, 6 bases. V gave up 0 bases and J gave up 3 bases, with 12 bases separating them. The CDR3 runs 15 residues. From germline, CDR1 is SGHRS and CDR2 YFSETQ. CDR3 residues: CASSLVGDTEETQYF. CDR3 in DNA: TGCGCCAGCAGCTTGGTGGGGGACACAGAAGAGACCCAGTACTTC.